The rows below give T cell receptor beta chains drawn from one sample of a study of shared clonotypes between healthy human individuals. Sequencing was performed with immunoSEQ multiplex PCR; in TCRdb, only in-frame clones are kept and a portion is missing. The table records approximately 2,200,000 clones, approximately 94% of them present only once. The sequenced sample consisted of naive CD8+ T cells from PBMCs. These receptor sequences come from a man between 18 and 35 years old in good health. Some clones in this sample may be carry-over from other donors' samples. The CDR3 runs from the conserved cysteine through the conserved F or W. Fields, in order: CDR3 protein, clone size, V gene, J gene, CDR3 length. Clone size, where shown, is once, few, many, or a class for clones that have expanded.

CDR3 protein: CASSLLGAYSEAFF
clone size: NA
V gene: TRBV27
J gene: TRBJ1-1
CDR3 length: 14

CDR3 protein: CASRARQSNQPQHF
clone size: NA
V gene: TRBV6-1
J gene: TRBJ1-5
CDR3 length: 14

CDR3 protein: CASSVAGGPGQGYTF
clone size: NA
V gene: TRBV9
J gene: TRBJ1-2
CDR3 length: 15

CDR3 protein: CAIGPNTGELFF
clone size: NA
V gene: TRBV10-3
J gene: TRBJ2-2
CDR3 length: 12

CDR3 protein: CASSESPGQGADTQYF
clone size: NA
V gene: TRBV6-4
J gene: TRBJ2-3
CDR3 length: 16

CDR3 protein: CAISDPPRAMNTEAFF
clone size: NA
V gene: TRBV10-3
J gene: TRBJ1-1
CDR3 length: 16

CDR3 protein: CASGIVMNTEAFF
clone size: few
V gene: TRBV11-2
J gene: TRBJ1-1
CDR3 length: 13

CDR3 protein: CATSAEAGLAGGWETQYF
clone size: NA
V gene: TRBV15
J gene: TRBJ2-5
CDR3 length: 18

CDR3 protein: CSVTTGFRQPQHF
clone size: NA
V gene: TRBV29-1
J gene: TRBJ1-5
CDR3 length: 13

CDR3 protein: CASITREAGANVLTF
clone size: NA
V gene: TRBV11-2
J gene: TRBJ2-6
CDR3 length: 15

CDR3 protein: CASSPGQPDGYTF
clone size: NA
V gene: TRBV7-9
J gene: TRBJ1-2
CDR3 length: 13

CDR3 protein: CASSLFLSGKYEQYF
clone size: NA
V gene: TRBV7-2
J gene: TRBJ2-7
CDR3 length: 15

CDR3 protein: CASSLFGRLPSYEQYF
clone size: NA
V gene: TRBV11-2
J gene: TRBJ2-7
CDR3 length: 16

CDR3 protein: CASSIGGNEQYF
clone size: NA
V gene: TRBV19
J gene: TRBJ2-7
CDR3 length: 12

CDR3 protein: CASSPPSYEQYF
clone size: few
V gene: TRBV9
J gene: TRBJ2-7
CDR3 length: 12

CDR3 protein: CASSQEGTANYGYTF
clone size: NA
V gene: TRBV4-1
J gene: TRBJ1-2
CDR3 length: 15

CDR3 protein: CASSALLAGNYEQYF
clone size: NA
V gene: TRBV27
J gene: TRBJ2-7
CDR3 length: 15

CDR3 protein: CASSQDVRPNTGELFF
clone size: NA
V gene: TRBV4-1
J gene: TRBJ2-2
CDR3 length: 16

CDR3 protein: CASSDPSGSSYNEQFF
clone size: NA
V gene: TRBV28
J gene: TRBJ2-1
CDR3 length: 16

CDR3 protein: CASSVQPGQGSEAFF
clone size: NA
V gene: TRBV19
J gene: TRBJ1-1
CDR3 length: 15

CDR3 protein: CASSYRGSGVGDTQYF
clone size: NA
V gene: TRBV4-3
J gene: TRBJ2-3
CDR3 length: 16

CDR3 protein: CASSKASRPSSYEQYF
clone size: NA
V gene: TRBV21-1
J gene: TRBJ2-7
CDR3 length: 16

CDR3 protein: CASSRSGRLAGGNEQFF
clone size: NA
V gene: TRBV4-2
J gene: TRBJ2-1
CDR3 length: 17

CDR3 protein: CASSLTSSGRTDTQYF
clone size: NA
V gene: TRBV7-6
J gene: TRBJ2-3
CDR3 length: 16

CDR3 protein: CASSSAGGRWDGELFF
clone size: once
V gene: TRBV28
J gene: TRBJ2-2
CDR3 length: 16

CDR3 protein: CASSVVIGREFAGANVLTF
clone size: NA
V gene: TRBV9
J gene: TRBJ2-6
CDR3 length: 19

CDR3 protein: CSVLDRISSYEQYF
clone size: NA
V gene: TRBV29-1
J gene: TRBJ2-7
CDR3 length: 14

CDR3 protein: CASSESWAYQETQYF
clone size: NA
V gene: TRBV25-1
J gene: TRBJ2-5
CDR3 length: 15

CDR3 protein: CAISGGTGVGQPQHF
clone size: NA
V gene: TRBV10-3
J gene: TRBJ1-5
CDR3 length: 15

CDR3 protein: CASSVAKGITDTQYF
clone size: NA
V gene: TRBV9
J gene: TRBJ2-3
CDR3 length: 15

CDR3 protein: CASSLPGTSGYNEQFF
clone size: NA
V gene: TRBV5-1
J gene: TRBJ2-1
CDR3 length: 16

CDR3 protein: CASSSLAGWSSYNEQFF
clone size: once
V gene: TRBV11-2
J gene: TRBJ2-1
CDR3 length: 17

CDR3 protein: CAGNRGGVTYEQYF
clone size: NA
V gene: TRBV2
J gene: NA
CDR3 length: 14

CDR3 protein: CASSVAPSGNDNEQFF
clone size: NA
V gene: TRBV9
J gene: TRBJ2-1
CDR3 length: 16

CDR3 protein: CATSIGLAVNYEQYF
clone size: NA
V gene: TRBV15
J gene: TRBJ2-7
CDR3 length: 15

CDR3 protein: CSVDAVGIVNTEAFF
clone size: NA
V gene: TRBV29-1
J gene: TRBJ1-1
CDR3 length: 15

CDR3 protein: CASSPRGSRNTGELFF
clone size: NA
V gene: TRBV28
J gene: TRBJ2-2
CDR3 length: 16

CDR3 protein: CASSFRTGELFF
clone size: NA
V gene: TRBV7-3
J gene: TRBJ2-2
CDR3 length: 12

CDR3 protein: CASRLGDRELWTQYF
clone size: NA
V gene: TRBV12-2
J gene: TRBJ2-5
CDR3 length: 15

CDR3 protein: CASSLAGGDTQYF
clone size: NA
V gene: TRBV5-1
J gene: TRBJ2-3
CDR3 length: 13

CDR3 protein: CASSHREGGTEAFF
clone size: NA
V gene: TRBV4-3
J gene: TRBJ1-1
CDR3 length: 14

CDR3 protein: CASSPLTQETQYF
clone size: NA
V gene: TRBV27
J gene: TRBJ2-5
CDR3 length: 13

CDR3 protein: CASSPGGSGTGELFF
clone size: NA
V gene: TRBV27
J gene: TRBJ2-2
CDR3 length: 15

CDR3 protein: CASSSRDRHMTSNQPQHF
clone size: NA
V gene: TRBV28
J gene: TRBJ1-5
CDR3 length: 18

CDR3 protein: CASSRGRSEQYF
clone size: NA
V gene: TRBV13
J gene: TRBJ2-7
CDR3 length: 12